These T cell receptor beta chains were read from a single sample in a study of monozygotic twins with inflammatory bowel disease. Using the 5' RACE reads, TCRdb records one entry per CDR3 protein without DNA. Reported are under 200,000 distinct CDR3 sequences; the ten largest clones contain approximately 2.8%. Sequencing was done on a sample of blood. The receptors originated from a human donor with ulcerative colitis or Crohn's disease, or a healthy co-twin of an affected twin (not recorded which). Both conserved end residues are part of each CDR3.

>TRBV12-3/TRBV12-4|TRBJ2-2
CATRGPIYGELFF
>TRBV20-1|TRBJ2-3
CSASLAGEITDTQYF
>TRBV28|TRBJ1-6
CASRFSGSNSPLHF
>TRBV20-1|TRBJ2-7
CSAEKGVRKSEQYF
>TRBV15|TRBJ2-7
CATSRDKTSGGYEQYF
>TRBV6-1|TRBJ1-5
CASSEVRGGQPQHF
>TRBV6-5|TRBJ2-5
CASSYFPTDQETQYF
>TRBV5-6|TRBJ1-6
CASSLPTGLGNSPLHF
>TRBV29-1|TRBJ2-1
CSVEGQHNEQFF
>TRBV28|TRBJ2-1
CASSSQIYNEQFF
>TRBV6-5|TRBJ2-3
CASSSRTGTGYTDTQYF
>TRBV5-1|TRBJ2-7
CASSPGTGGNEQYF
>TRBV14|TRBJ1-1
CASSQVSRDWGAFF
>TRBV4-2|TRBJ2-2
CASSQDLPGGNTGELFF
>TRBV5-1|TRBJ1-5
CASSPEGLGQPQHF
>TRBV9|TRBJ1-2
CASSVEGGYNYGYTF
>TRBV6-5|TRBJ2-7
CASSYSGQGGYEQYF
>TRBV28|TRBJ2-4
CASSPRTGQNIQYF
>TRBV7-7|TRBJ2-5
CASSLGGLAGAPETQYF
>TRBV27|TRBJ2-2
CASSPLGRNTGELFF
>TRBV11-2|TRBJ2-1
CASSLDGDNEQFF
>TRBV20-1|TRBJ1-1
CSASGAGVTEAFF
>TRBV3-1|TRBJ2-1
CASSPLGSGTYNEQFF
>TRBV10-3|TRBJ2-7
CAISESGGRRYEQYF
>TRBV20-1|TRBJ2-3
CSAEGPADTQYF
>TRBV25-1|TRBJ2-5
CASSEAGGGETQYF
>TRBV18|TRBJ1-1
CASSPQMPEAFF
>TRBV4-2|TRBJ2-2
CASSRGDPARGELFF
>TRBV28|TRBJ2-7
CASSSTGAEQYF
>TRBV7-2|TRBJ2-1
CASSSKGGSYNEQFF
>TRBV28|TRBJ2-5
CASSTTSGRPQETQYF
>TRBV7-3|TRBJ2-7
CASSPEGGTAYEQYF
>TRBV10-3|TRBJ2-1
CASVGLAGDGEQFF
>TRBV29-1|TRBJ2-7
CSVEVGGGGGRDEQYF
>TRBV5-5|TRBJ1-6
CASSFGGSNSPLHF
>TRBV18|TRBJ2-7
CASSPVTGGEQYF
>TRBV9|TRBJ2-7
CASSVGLAGISYEQYF
>TRBV6-2/TRBV6-3|TRBJ2-3
CASSLWTSGRRADTQYF
>TRBV29-1|TRBJ1-1
CSVAALAEGTEAFF
>TRBV9|TRBJ2-3
CASSVVAIGDTQYF
>TRBV6-2/TRBV6-3|TRBJ2-1
CASSYSEGGWYNEQFF
>TRBV6-2/TRBV6-3|TRBJ2-7
CASSSLLRDRVYEQYF
>TRBV28|TRBJ2-5
CASSDSGQGAWETQYF
>TRBV19|TRBJ2-1
CASSIGAPGRNEQFF
>TRBV19|TRBJ1-4
CAAATNEKLFF
>TRBV7-8|TRBJ2-1
CASSPPRGLAGGLAKNEQFF
>TRBV3-1|TRBJ2-3
CASSQDAGALTDTQYF
>TRBV24-1|TRBJ2-3
CATSEYRDTDTQYF
>TRBV5-1|TRBJ2-7
CASSSGLITYSYEQYF
>TRBV12-3/TRBV12-4|TRBJ2-5
CASSLSGREGKETQYF
>TRBV28|TRBJ2-3
CASSTQGKGLKLTDTQYF
>TRBV6-5|TRBJ1-2
CASSYPQDAGRAGYTF
>TRBV6-2/TRBV6-3|TRBJ2-1
CASRLGLWRDHNEQFF
>TRBV5-1|TRBJ2-7
CASSPVGRTATYEQYF
>TRBV19|TRBJ2-5
CASSNGGQETQYF